The 16 T cell receptor beta chains below come from one sample, sequenced in a study of cytomegalovirus exposure and HLA in healthy donors. Primers included in the PCR were 60 Vbeta and 13 Jbeta primers. The protocol was immunoSEQ multiplex PCR, while the TCRdb copy is restricted to in-frame clones and leaves out a portion. The data hold 150,000 to 200,000 clones, with under 80% observed a single time. Sequences were obtained from PBMCs. All receptors derive from a man aged 35-49 years in good health and CMV-seronegative.

This clone was counted only a few times. The rearrangement uses TRBV30 and TRBJ1-1; D is possibly TRBD1 (6 bases). Germline V gene lookup returns CDR1 GTSNPN and CDR2 SVGIG (reference sequence). The CDR3 runs to 12 residues. V was cut by 4 bases and J by 6 bases, with 12 bases left in between. The CDR3 bases are TGTGCCTGGACAACAGGGTACTCTGAAGCTTTCTTT. Amino acids: CAWTTGYSEAFF. The full variable domain, in which reference TRBV30 and TRBJ1-1 provide the parts outside the CDR3, is SQTIHQWPATLVQPVGSPLSLECTVEGTSNPNLYWYRQAAGRGLQLLFYSVGIGQISSEVPQNLSASRPQDRQFILSSKKLLLSDSGFYLCAWTTGYSEAFFGQGTRLTVV.

The chain uses TRBV5-1 and TRBJ2-3; the match to TRBD2 covers 8 bases. The CDR3 runs to 16 residues. Germline V gene lookup returns CDR1 SGHRS and CDR2 YFSETQ. Trimming took 1 base from V and 0 from J; bases not matched to a gene: 4. This CDR3 reads CASSLSVAGSTDTQYF. CDR3 DNA: TGCGCCAGCAGCTTGTCGGTAGCGGGGAGCACAGATACGCAGTATTTT.

The chain has TRBV7-3 and TRBJ2-6; D unclear. Trimming stripped 4 bases from V and 0 bases from J, with 4 bases between. Germline CDR1 reads SGHTA; CDR2 reads FQGTGA. The CDR3 spans 14 residues. In DNA form, the CDR3 reads TGTGCCAGCAGCTCCCTCTCTGGGGCCAACGTCCTGACTTTC. Its protein is CASSSLSGANVLTF.

The V gene is TRBV7-8, the J gene TRBJ1-1, with 8 bases aligning to TRBD1. The germline V gene encodes CDR1 SGHVS and CDR2 FQNEAQ. The CDR3 extends over 14 amino acids. The ends lost 8 bases at V and 4 bases at J; junction bases unmatched: 9. The CDR3 loop reads CASAGQGYITEAFF. The CDR3, as DNA: TGTGCCAGCGCCGGACAGGGATACATCACTGAAGCTTTCTTT.

The V call is TRBV5-1, the J call TRBJ2-1; 7 bases agree with TRBD2. The CDR3 has 14 amino acids. V trimming: 3 bases; J trimming: 6 bases; junction bases outside the gene matches: 6. Germline CDR1 and CDR2: SGHRS and YFSETQ. CDR3 residues: CASSYPGLLNEQFF. DNA for the CDR3: TGCGCCAGCAGCTATCCGGGACTACTCAATGAGCAGTTCTTC. Variable domain in full (rest from reference TRBV5-1 and TRBJ2-1): KAGVTQTPRYLIKTRGQQVTLSCSPISGHRSVSWYQQTPGQGLQFLFEYFSETQRNKGNFPGRFSGRQFSNSRSEMNVSTLELGDSALYLCASSYPGLLNEQFFGPGTRLTVL.

The rearrangement uses TRBV19 and TRBJ2-2; TRBD2 matches at 7 bases. V dropped 4 bases and J dropped 6; count of bases not matched to a gene: 8. The germline gives CDR1 LNHDA, CDR2 SQIVND (reference sequence). The CDR3 spans 15 residues. The CDR3 is CASSKDSGRAGELFF. The CDR3 nucleotides are TGTGCCAGTAGTAAGGATTCTGGGAGGGCCGGGGAGCTGTTTTTT.

The chain employs TRBV7-2 and TRBJ2-2, with a possible D match to TRBD2 (5 bases). Germline CDR1 and CDR2: SGHTA and FQGNSA. Trimming left V 8 bases short and J 5 bases short, with 9 bases between. The CDR3 covers 12 residues. CDR3 sequence reads: CASSGRTGELFF. CDR3 DNA sequence: TGTGCCAGCTCGGGAAGGACCGGGGAGCTGTTTTTT. Based on the CDR3 plus reference TRBV7-2 and TRBJ2-2, the full variable domain is GAGVSQSPSNKVTEKGKDVELRCDPISGHTALYWYRQSLGQGLEFLIYFQGNSAPDKSGLPSDRFSAERTGGSVSTLTIQRTQQEDSAVYLCASSGRTGELFFGEGSRLTVL.

This clone was observed a handful of times. V and J are TRBV30 and TRBJ1-5, with 12 bases lining up with TRBD1. V was clipped by 3 bases and J by 7 bases; unmatched bases: 7. This CDR3 is built from 15 residues. Germline V gene lookup returns CDR1 GTSNPN and CDR2 SVGIG (reference sequence). This CDR3 reads CAWRAGTGGGQPQHF. The CDR3 coding sequence is TGTGCCTGGAGAGCCGGGACAGGGGGCGGACAGCCCCAGCATTTT.

This rearrangement joins TRBV5-1 to TRBJ2-2, with D unclear. The germline CDR1 and CDR2 sequences are SGHRS and YFSETQ. Trimming left V 2 bases short and J 1 base short, with 6 bases between. This CDR3 contains 14 residues. The CDR3 DNA reads TGCGCCAGCAGCTTTAGACAGAACACCGGGGAGCTGTTTTTT. It specifies CASSFRQNTGELFF.

This clone was seen once. This rearrangement joins TRBV5-5 to TRBJ2-7, with 7 bases identical to TRBD1. CDR1 is SGHKS, CDR2 YYEKEE, per germline (reference sequence). Trimming removed 0 bases from V and 5 bases from J; junction bases left unmatched: 5. The CDR3 is 14 residues long. The CDR3 protein is CASSLAARGNEQYF. The CDR3 region has the DNA TGTGCCAGCAGCTTGGCTGCCAGGGGGAACGAGCAGTACTTC.

The CDR3 region is CASSIDRNTGELFF. CDR3 in DNA: TGTGCCAGTAGTATTGACAGGAACACCGGGGAGCTGTTTTTT. The chain has TRBV19 and TRBJ2-2, with D perhaps TRBD1 (5 bases). The CDR3 covers 14 residues. The V gene's germline CDR1 is LNHDA and CDR2 SQIVND (reference sequence). Trimming cost V 3 bases and J 1 base, with 6 bases left between them.

This chain links TRBV4-1 with TRBJ1-2, with 9 positions matching TRBD1. The CDR3 sequence is 14 residues long. The V gene's germline CDR1 is MGHRA and CDR2 YSYEKL. Trimming removed 3 bases from V and 8 bases from J; junction bases left unmatched: 7. In DNA, the CDR3 is TGCGCCAGCAGCCACTGGACAGGGGAAGGAGGCTACACCTTC. Translated, it gives CASSHWTGEGGYTF.

This clone occurred a few times. The CDR3 protein is CASSLDQGYGYTF. CDR3 DNA: TGTGCCAGCAGCTTGGATCAGGGATATGGCTACACCTTC. The genes are TRBV5-4 and TRBJ1-2; a weak D match, TRBD1 (5 bases). V was cut by 0 bases and J by 5 bases, with 8 bases left in between. CDR3 length equals 13 residues. Germline values: CDR1 SGHNT, CDR2 YYREEE (reference sequence).

V and J are TRBV6-6 and TRBJ2-3; 9 bases match TRBD1. The CDR3 contains 16 residues. V lost 4 bases, J lost 1 base, and 6 bases stayed unmatched. CDR1 and CDR2 from the germline V gene are MNHNY and SVGAGI (reference sequence). CDR3 protein: CASSSRTGVGTDTQYF. The CDR3 DNA reads TGTGCCAGCAGTTCAAGGACAGGGGTCGGCACAGATACGCAGTATTTT.

This rearrangement joins TRBV5-6 to TRBJ1-1, with 7 bases lining up with TRBD1. Germline V gene data show CDR1 as SGHDT and CDR2 as YYEEEE. This CDR3 has 14 amino acids. J lost 1 base, V lost 2 bases, and 2 bases had no gene match. The DNA for the CDR3 is TGTGCCAGCAGCTTCGGACAGGCGAACACTGAAGCTTTCTTT. Translated: CASSFGQANTEAFF.

This clone is a singleton in its sample. This specimen includes other DNA sequences encoding the same CDR3. This chain links TRBV30 with TRBJ2-2, with a weak D call TRBD1 (6 bases). V was clipped by 0 bases and J by 1 base, with 6 bases between them. CDR3 length equals 14 residues. Germline CDR1 reads GTSNPN; CDR2 reads SVGIG (reference sequence). The CDR3 DNA reads TGTGCCTGGAGTGTGACAGGGAACACCGGGGAGCTGTTTTTT. Translation: CAWSVTGNTGELFF.